Below are 29 T cell receptor beta chains sequenced from a single sample in a study of OX40 agonist ivuxolimab in advanced cancers. Some clones are missing from TCRdb's copy, which holds only in-frame ones; the method was immunoSEQ multiplex PCR. The profile shows tens of thousands of clones, around nine tenths of them singletons. Material: CD4+ or CD8+ T cells sorted from blood, obtained in a trial of the OX40 agonist ivuxolimab. These receptor sequences come from an adult with an advanced solid tumor such as melanoma, head and neck, liver or kidney cancer.

This chain joins TRBV9 and TRBJ1-6, with TRBD1 as a possible D gene (6 bases). Per germline, CDR1 SGDLS and CDR2 YYNGEE. Trimming cost V 4 bases and J 11 bases, with 16 bases left between them. This CDR3 has 14 amino acids. The CDR3 loop reads CASSRNTGNAPLHF. CDR3 nucleotide sequence: TGTGCCAGCAGCCGGAACACAGGGAATGCACCCCTCCACTTT.

There are a few counts of this clone. V usage is TRBV6-6 and J usage is TRBJ1-4, with D possibly being TRBD1 (5 bases). The CDR3 is 13 amino acids. Trimming took off 7 bases at V and 7 bases at J, with 13 bases between the two ends. From germline, CDR1 is MNHNY and CDR2 SVGAGI (reference sequence). The CDR3 DNA reads as TGTGCCAGCATCCCACCTGGGGGTGAAAAACTGTTTTTT. This translates into CASIPPGGEKLFF.

This clone was seen once. This sequence joins TRBV10-3 and TRBJ2-3; the D gene is possibly TRBD2 (7 bases). With 7 bases removed from V and 3 bases from J, the gap between germline ends came to 17 bases. Germline V lookup: CDR1 ENHRY, CDR2 SYGVKD. CDR3 length: 15 amino acids. Here the CDR3 DNA reads TGTGCCATCACCAATGAGGGGGGGGCTACAGATACGCAGTATTTT. Amino acids: CAITNEGGATDTQYF.

This clone was recorded a few times. V usage is TRBV7-8 and J usage is TRBJ2-5; D possibly corresponds to TRBD1 (6 bases). CDR1 is SGHVS and CDR2 is FQNEAQ in the germline V gene. The CDR3 extends over 14 amino acids. V was clipped by 3 bases and J by 2 bases, with 10 bases between them. This CDR3 is CASSFWTEQETQYF. CDR3 coding DNA: TGTGCCAGCAGCTTTTGGACAGAACAAGAGACCCAGTACTTC.

The rearrangement links TRBV25-1 to TRBJ2-1; the D is unclear. Germline CDR1 MGHDK, CDR2 SYGVNS. Trimming removed 11 bases from V and 9 bases from J, with 14 bases in between. The CDR3 sequence is 11 residues long. The CDR3 loop is CASWIRGEQFF. CDR3 bases: TGTGCCTCATGGATCCGTGGTGAGCAGTTCTTC.

The chain has TRBV7-8 and TRBJ2-7, with TRBD2 matching 9 bases. V lost 5 bases, J lost 0 bases, and 8 bases stayed unmatched. CDR3 length equals 16 residues. Germline lookup yields CDR1 SGHVS and CDR2 FQNEAQ. The CDR3 here is CASSPRGAGGSYEQYF. The CDR3 region has the DNA TGTGCCAGCAGCCCCCGAGGAGCGGGAGGCTCCTACGAGCAGTACTTC.

The CDR3 DNA reads as TGTGCCAGCAGCCCCGGGGCGGGAGTCAATGAGCAGTTCTTC. It is translated as CASSPGAGVNEQFF. The chain joins TRBV11-3 to TRBJ2-1; 7 bases map to TRBD2. Losses at the gene ends were 5 bases for V and 6 bases for J; bases not matched to a gene: 7. This CDR3 is built from 14 residues. The germline V gene encodes CDR1 SGHNT and CDR2 YENEEA. Filled out from reference TRBV11-3 and TRBJ2-1, the complete variable domain reads EAGVVQSPRYKIIEKKQPVAFWCNPISGHNTLYWYLQNLGQGPELLIRYENEEAVDDSQLPKDRFSAERLKGVDSTLKIQPAELGDSAVYLCASSPGAGVNEQFFGPGTRLTVL.

The CDR3 nucleotides read TGTGCCAGCAGCGTAGATCCCCACAGGACCCCAGATACGCAGTATTTT. Residues: CASSVDPHRTPDTQYF. The chain employs TRBV9 and TRBJ2-3, with D possibly being TRBD1 (5 bases). Germline V CDR1 and CDR2: SGDLS, YYNGEE. Trimming removed 0 bases from V and 4 bases from J, with 15 bases in between. The CDR3 is made up of 16 amino acids.

This sequence joins TRBV30 and TRBJ1-3; D is uncertain. CDR3 length: 14 amino acids. The germline CDR1 and CDR2 sequences are GTSNPN and SVGIG (reference sequence). Trimming removed 5 bases at V and 3 bases at J, with 14 bases between. This CDR3 reads CAWAPGSVGNTIYF. CDR3 sequence (DNA): TGTGCCTGGGCTCCAGGTTCGGTTGGAAACACCATATATTTT.

The CDR3 loop is CASRLGQGAVVQPQHF. CDR3 bases: TGTGCCAGTAGGCTCGGGCAGGGGGCCGTTGTGCAGCCCCAGCATTTT. The chain joins TRBV19 to TRBJ1-5, with TRBD1 identical over 8 bases. Germline CDR1 reads LNHDA; CDR2 reads SQIVND (reference sequence). The CDR3 is made up of 16 amino acids. J was trimmed by 7 bases and V by 6 bases; bases with no gene match: 14.

V gene TRBV5-6 combines with J gene TRBJ2-5; D not certain. Trimming cost V 1 base and J 5 bases, with 3 bases left between them. Germline lookup yields CDR1 SGHDT and CDR2 YYEEEE. There are 11 residues in the CDR3. This chain's CDR3 is CASSLSETQYF. DNA of the CDR3: TGTGCCAGCAGCTTGTCGGAGACCCAGTACTTC.

J is TRBJ2-5 and V is TRBV2; TRBD1 is a possible D gene (6 bases). The CDR3 runs 13 residues. In germline, CDR1 is SNHLY, CDR2 FYNNEI. The V end lost 8 bases, the J end lost 1 base, and 11 bases lay between the germline ends. The DNA of the CDR3 is TGTGCCAGCGGACAGCCTTTCCAAGAGACCCAGTACTTC. Translating it yields CASGQPFQETQYF. Full variable domain (outside the CDR3, taken from reference TRBV2 and TRBJ2-5): EPEVTQTPSHQVTQMGQEVILRCVPISNHLYFYWYRQILGQKVEFLVSFYNNEISEKSEIFDDQFSVERPDGSNFTLKIRSTKLEDSAMYFCASGQPFQETQYFGPGTRLLVL.

V and J are TRBV11-3 and TRBJ2-3; 7 bases map to TRBD1. Germline loops: CDR1 SGHNT, CDR2 YENEEA. The V gene end was trimmed by 4 bases and the J gene end by 1 base; junction bases not matched to a gene: 2. The CDR3 totals 14 residues. This CDR3 is CASSSGQRTDTQYF. In DNA form, the CDR3 reads TGTGCCAGCAGCTCGGGACAGCGCACAGATACGCAGTATTTT.

The rearrangement uses TRBV7-8 and TRBJ2-1, with TRBD2 matching over 14 bases. The CDR3 is made up of 16 amino acids. Germline values: CDR1 SGHVS, CDR2 FQNEAQ. V was clipped by 4 bases and J by 10 bases; unmatched bases: 9. CDR3 nucleotide sequence: TGTGCCAGCAGCTACCTCAGACTAGCGGGAGGGGACGAGCAGTTCTTC. This sequence encodes CASSYLRLAGGDEQFF.

The chain is built from TRBV18 and TRBJ2-2, with D possibly TRBD1 on 5 matching bases. V shed 7 bases and J shed 6 bases, with 12 bases lying between them. The CDR3 sequence is 13 residues long. Germline-derived CDR1 and CDR2 are KGHSH and LQKENI. The CDR3 DNA is TGTGCCAGCTTAAAGGGGCAATCCGGGGAGCTGTTTTTT. Its protein is CASLKGQSGELFF. Combining the CDR3 with reference TRBV18 and TRBJ2-2 gives the whole variable domain NAGVMQNPRHLVRRRGQEARLRCSPMKGHSHVYWYRQLPEEGLKFMVYLQKENIIDESGMPKERFSAEFPKEGPSILRIQQVVRGDSAAYFCASLKGQSGELFFGEGSRLTVL.

J is TRBJ2-6 and V is TRBV7-2; D tentatively reads TRBD1 or TRBD2 (6 bases each). Trimming took off 1 base at V and 2 bases at J, with 9 bases between the two ends. The CDR3 covers 16 residues. Looked up from germline, CDR1 is SGHTA and CDR2 is FQGNSA. Here the CDR3 DNA reads TGTGCCAGCAGCTTAGGGGGGGCTGCTGGGGCCAACGTCCTGACTTTC. The encoded protein is CASSLGGAAGANVLTF. Filled out from reference TRBV7-2 and TRBJ2-6, the complete variable domain reads GAGVSQSPSNKVTEKGKDVELRCDPISGHTALYWYRQSLGQGLEFLIYFQGNSAPDKSGLPSDRFSAERTGGSVSTLTIQRTQQEDSAVYLCASSLGGAAGANVLTFGAGSRLTVL.

V usage is TRBV30 and J usage is TRBJ2-1; maybe TRBD2 (6 bases). The germline CDR1 and CDR2 sequences are GTSNPN and SVGIG (reference sequence). The germline V and J ends were trimmed by 0 bases and 0 bases, with 12 bases remaining between them. This CDR3 spans 16 amino acids. The CDR3 DNA reads TGTGCCTGGAGTGTCTTGGGACTTAGCTCCTACAATGAGCAGTTCTTC. This encodes CAWSVLGLSSYNEQFF.

The V call is TRBV5-6, the J call TRBJ1-2, with D possibly TRBD1 on 6 matching bases. CDR1 and CDR2 (germline): SGHDT, YYEEEE. The CDR3 spans 15 residues. The V end was cut by 3 bases, the J end by 8 bases, with 20 bases between. The CDR3 coding sequence is TGTGCCAGCAGCTGGTTGAATGCAGGGGTTGGCGGCTACACCTTC. The encoded protein is CASSWLNAGVGGYTF.

The chain carries TRBV6-1 and TRBJ2-5; D possibly corresponds to TRBD1 (6 bases). Trimming took 1 base from V and 5 from J, leaving 14 bases between them. CDR1 MNHNS and CDR2 SASEGT come from the germline V gene. The CDR3 is 15 residues long. In DNA, the CDR3 is TGTGCCAGCAGTGAAGGTTTTTCAGGGGTCGAGACCCAGTACTTC. Its protein product is CASSEGFSGVETQYF.

This clone has only a few counts. The germline gene is not matched at one end of the junction; a read error may be the cause. This chain links TRBV18 with TRBJ1-3, with D unresolved. The CDR3 spans 10 residues. From germline, CDR1 is KGHSH and CDR2 LQKENI. CDR3 amino acids: CPESGNTIYF. The CDR3 DNA reads TGCCCTGAGTCTGGAAACACCATATATTTT.

The chain carries TRBV10-2 and TRBJ2-2; 9 nucleotides align to TRBD1. The J segment lost 8 bases and the V segment lost 2 bases, leaving 12 bases of the junction unmatched. The germline V gene has CDR1 WSHSY and CDR2 SAAADI. This CDR3 spans 17 amino acids. CDR3 DNA: TGCGCCAGCAGTGAGCGGGGAGGACAGGGGATGGTGGGGGAGCTGTTTTTT. Its protein is CASSERGGQGMVGELFF.

The V gene is TRBV7-6, the J gene TRBJ1-1; TRBD1 is a possible D gene (5 bases). This CDR3 has 12 residues. Germline V gene sequence: CDR1 SGHVS, CDR2 FNYEAQ. V gave up 4 bases and J gave up 7 bases, with 10 bases separating them. The CDR3 sequence: CASSSGTREAFF. Here the CDR3 DNA reads TGTGCCAGCAGCTCCGGGACCCGTGAAGCTTTCTTT.

J is TRBJ2-3 and V is TRBV9; D is uncertain. The CDR3 covers 14 residues. Per the germline V gene, CDR1 is SGDLS and CDR2 is YYNGEE. Trimming took 2 bases from V and 7 from J, leaving 14 bases between them. CDR3 region: CASSVGGSTNTQYF. CDR3 sequence (DNA): TGTGCCAGCAGCGTTGGCGGCTCCACGAATACGCAGTATTTT.

The gene calls are TRBV5-3 and TRBJ2-3, with D unclear. TRBV5-3 is given ORF status, its function remaining uncertain. The CDR3 covers 13 residues. The V gene lost 0 bases and the J gene lost 2 bases, with 4 bases spanning the gap. The CDR3 sequence: CARSLVPTDTQYF. The CDR3 bases are TGTGCCAGAAGCTTGGTCCCCACAGATACGCAGTATTTT.

The chain joins TRBV10-3 to TRBJ2-3, with 10 positions matching TRBD1. Germline assignment: CDR1 ENHRY and CDR2 SYGVKD. The CDR3 covers 13 residues. The ends lost 7 bases at V and 5 bases at J; junction bases unmatched: 3. The CDR3 bases are TGTGCCATCAAGGGACAGGGGAGAGATACGCAGTATTTT. Translating gives CAIKGQGRDTQYF.

The chain carries TRBV5-6 and TRBJ2-1; D is ambiguous. The CDR3 consists of 16 residues. V lost 4 bases, J lost 4 bases, and 18 bases lay in between. CDR1 SGHDT and CDR2 YYEEEE come from the germline V gene. CDR3 DNA sequence: TGTGCCAGCAGCCGCGGTTATGCCGATAGTTACAATGAGCAGTTCTTC. Protein: CASSRGYADSYNEQFF. The variable domain in full, completed from reference TRBV5-6 and TRBJ2-1, reads DAGVTQSPTHLIKTRGQQVTLRCSPKSGHDTVSWYQQALGQGPQFIFQYYEEEERQRGNFPDRFSGHQFPNYSSELNVNALLLGDSALYLCASSRGYADSYNEQFFGPGTRLTVL.

V and J are TRBV28 and TRBJ1-2, with D possibly matching TRBD1 (5 bases). In germline, CDR1 is MDHEN, CDR2 SYDVKM. CDR3 size: 14 residues. V was cut by 3 bases and J by 4 bases, with 12 bases left in between. The CDR3: CASSFPGDLYGYTF. The CDR3 region has the DNA TGTGCCAGCAGTTTTCCCGGGGACCTCTATGGCTACACCTTC.

The chain joins TRBV28 to TRBJ1-2; 8 bases line up with TRBD1. This CDR3 is built from 13 residues. Per germline, CDR1 MDHEN and CDR2 SYDVKM. After removal of 6 bases from V and 5 bases from J, the junction contained 5 bases not matched to a gene. The CDR3 reads CASSTGTGYGYTF. The CDR3 DNA is TGTGCCAGCAGCACCGGGACAGGATATGGCTACACCTTC.

V is TRBV5-4 and J is TRBJ2-5; 13 nucleotides line up with TRBD2. V dropped 4 bases and J dropped 5; count of bases not matched to a gene: 5. CDR1 and CDR2 (germline): SGHNT, YYREEE (reference sequence). This CDR3 is built from 15 residues. The CDR3 DNA follows: TGTGCCAGCAGCGGCACTAGCGGGAGGGGTGAGACCCAGTACTTC. As protein: CASSGTSGRGETQYF.